This T cell receptor (beta chain) came from a study of T cells in Graves' hyperthyroidism and ophthalmopathy. Germline V gene lookup returns CDR1 MNHEY and CDR2 SMNVEV (reference sequence). The CDR3 is 14 amino acids. Trimming took off 3 bases at V and 8 bases at J, with 16 bases between the two ends. Authors of the study amplified TCR beta CDR3 regions from RNA transcripts. When the TCR CDR3 underwent first-round RT-PCR, the HTBI primer set was used. TCRdb re-derived calls from the multiplex PCR reads in MiXCR, one entry per CDR3 protein. Of approximately 420,000 distinct CDR3 sequences in the sample, just under 15% are singletons; the top ten hold approximately 29%.

This TCR was recovered from a woman aged 25 to 39 with Graves' hyperthyroidism. The chain uses TRBV27 and TRBJ1-2; D unresolved. Sequencing used blood. The CDR3 here is CASSFRSDLGGYTF. The CDR3 bases are TGTGCCAGCAGTTTTAGGTCTGACCTCGGAGGCTACACCTTC.